The source of this T cell receptor beta chain is a study of CXCR3-negative and CXCR3-positive naive CD8 T cells. The CDR3 covers 20 residues. Germline assignment: CDR1 SGDLS and CDR2 YYNGEE. The TRB cDNA libraries were prepared by 5' RACE with UMI labels. Using the 5' RACE reads, TCRdb records one entry per CDR3 protein without DNA. The sample includes about 9,600 distinct CDR3 sequences. The sample consisted of naive CXCR3- CD8+ T cells from blood. Specified subset: CD45RO-CCR7+CD27+CD95- naive CD8+ T cells lacking CXCR3 (TNR3-). The chain links TRBV9 to TRBJ2-6; TCRdb picks TRBD1, but there is no DNA to check that call. The sequence was obtained from a human donor in good health. Some clones in this sample may be carry-over from other donors' samples. CDR3: CASSRRVGQGAVSGANVLTF.